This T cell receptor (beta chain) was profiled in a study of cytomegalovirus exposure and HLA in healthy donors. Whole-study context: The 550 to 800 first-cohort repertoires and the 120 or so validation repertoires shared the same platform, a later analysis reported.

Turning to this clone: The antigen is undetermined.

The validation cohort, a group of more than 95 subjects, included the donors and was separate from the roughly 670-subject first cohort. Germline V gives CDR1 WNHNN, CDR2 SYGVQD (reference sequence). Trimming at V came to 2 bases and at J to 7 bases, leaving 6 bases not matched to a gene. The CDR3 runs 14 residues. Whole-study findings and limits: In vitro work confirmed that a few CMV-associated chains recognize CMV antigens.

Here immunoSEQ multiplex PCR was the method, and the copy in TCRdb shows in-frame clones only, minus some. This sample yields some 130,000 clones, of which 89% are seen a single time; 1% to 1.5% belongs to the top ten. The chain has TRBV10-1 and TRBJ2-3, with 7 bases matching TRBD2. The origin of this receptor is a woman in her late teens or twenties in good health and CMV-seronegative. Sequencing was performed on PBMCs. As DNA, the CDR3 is TGCGCCAGCAGTGAGGCCGGGACTAAATATACGCAGTATTTT. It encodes CASSEAGTKYTQYF.